This TCR beta chain comes out of a study of T-cell memory formation after mild COVID-19. In the study overall: For the most part, TCR clusters were specific to one donor.

One entry per CDR3 protein, called by TCRdb with MiXCR from the 5' RACE reads. The data show about 110,000 distinct CDR3 sequences, with roughly a sixth seen just once and less than 6.5% held by the top ten. Study results and caveats: Contracting CD8+ clones were enriched in EMRA, CD4+ mainly in CM and EM. Pre-infection memory harbored some responding clones, suggesting cross-reactive memory joined.

To note about this clonotype: Its antigen remains unknown.

Trimming took off 5 bases at V and 5 bases at J, with 18 bases between the two ends. CDR1 and CDR2 from the germline V gene are SGHVS and FNYEAQ. The CDR3 has 15 residues. Sequencing used PBMCs or a T cell subset sorted from them (not recorded which). The rearrangement links TRBV7-6 to TRBJ2-5; possibly TRBD2 for D (6 bases). The sequence came from a man younger than 35 who had mild COVID-19 (a few samples of this study predate the infection). Cell type and time point are not known. CDR3 DNA sequence: TGTGCCAGCAGCCCCGTTGGAGGGGTATGGGAGACCCAGTACTTC. Translating gives CASSPVGGVWETQYF. Based on the CDR3 plus reference TRBV7-6 and TRBJ2-5, the full variable domain is GAGVSQSPRYKVTKRGQDVALRCDPISGHVSLYWYRQALGQGPEFLTYFNYEAQQDKSGLPNDRFSAERPEGSISTLTIQRTEQRDSAMYRCASSPVGGVWETQYFGPGTRLLVL.